This TCR beta chain was profiled in a study of blood T cell repertoires in COVID-19. About the study: T cells, B-cell-depleted T cells, or PBMCs provided the cDNA or gDNA that served as material.

Clones were read by immunoSEQ multiplex PCR, and TCRdb kept only the in-frame ones, dropping some. This table has just over 300,000 clones, 70% to 90% appearing once. J lost 12 bases, V lost 3 bases, and 9 bases had no gene match. Germline V gene sequence: CDR1 MNHNS, CDR2 SASEGT. The CDR3 covers 14 residues. This clone was found a few times. In assigning cohorts, the study relied on participant-reported clinical history. The sequence was obtained from a man aged 25 to 40 who had recovered from COVID-19. The genes are TRBV6-1 and TRBJ2-1, with TRBD1 identical over 9 bases. The sample was PBMCs or T cells enriched from blood (not recorded which). In DNA, the CDR3 is TGTGCCAGCAGTGAGAAAAATTGGGGACAGGGGCAGTTCTTC. Protein: CASSEKNWGQGQFF.